Listed below are T cell receptor beta chains from one sample, sequenced in a study of T cell repertoires in cytomegalovirus infection. MiXCR, applied by TCRdb to the reads, yields one record per CDR3 protein. The table has hundreds of thousands of distinct CDR3 sequences, 35% seen once. The sequenced sample consisted of PBMCs. The source of these receptors is a human donor in good health (CMV status not recorded). Some clones in this sample may be carry-over from other donors' samples. CDR3s include the opening cysteine and the closing phenylalanine or tryptophan. Rows may omit the clone size; those that give it use once, few, many or a size class.

>.|TRBV14|TRBJ1-1
CASSQETQGAFF
>few|TRBV28|TRBJ1-6
CASIGSSYNSPLHF
>.|TRBV20-1|TRBJ2-7
CSARDQGQGAYEQYF
>.|TRBV19|TRBJ2-4
CASSVHRGTTRAKNIQYF
>.|TRBV24-1|TRBJ2-1
CATSDFDIAGGRSYNEQFF
>.|TRBV6-5|TRBJ1-2
CASSYSRTPNYGYTF
>.|TRBV28|TRBJ2-7
CASREPRVGSAEQYF
>few|TRBV2|TRBJ1-2
CASSDAGPGYGYTF
>.|TRBV20-1|TRBJ2-1
CSANQGALSYNEQFF
>.|TRBV2|TRBJ1-1
CASTLRGWHFF
>many|TRBV7-2|TRBJ2-7
CASTSGAYEQYF
>.|TRBV19|TRBJ1-1
CASIPPPGTEAFF
>.|TRBV6-1|TRBJ2-1
CASREGAGLGVYNEQFF
>.|TRBV12-3/TRBV12-4|TRBJ2-2
CASSLTTQGPGELFF
>.|TRBV6-6|TRBJ2-1
CAGAGGRNEQFF
>few|TRBV7-2|TRBJ2-5
CASSSKQTQYF
>.|TRBV5-4|TRBJ2-5
CASSFMGQPTETQYF
>.|TRBV12-3/TRBV12-4|TRBJ2-5
CASSSSRDIQETQYF
>few|TRBV28|TRBJ1-1
CASSSPGLKNTEAFF
>once|TRBV20-1|TRBJ2-1
CSAKRTSAYNEQFF
>.|TRBV4-1|TRBJ1-5
CASSQGQGRQPQHF
>.|TRBV5-4|TRBJ1-1
CASSFGGEMNTEAFF
>.|TRBV7-8|TRBJ2-5
CASSFWGGGTGPETQYF
>few|TRBV5-1|TRBJ1-1
CASSQSQGLLTEAFF
>.|TRBV10-3|TRBJ1-3
CAISTGSGNTIYF
>.|TRBV7-8|TRBJ1-1
CASSPRTAKNTEAFF
>.|TRBV7-9|TRBJ1-2
CASSSDRGVGSSYGYTF
>once|TRBV20-1|TRBJ1-2
CSAGDSHNYGYTF
>few|TRBV12-3/TRBV12-4|TRBJ2-3
CASSGGGPDTQYF
>.|TRBV12-5|TRBJ2-5
CATSAGGETQYF
>.|TRBV6-5|TRBJ2-7
CASSYSGTYEQYF
>.|TRBV7-6|TRBJ2-1
CASSLRGIGRRRDNPPGYNEQFF
>few|TRBV7-2|TRBJ1-2
CASSLTPGGLNYGYTF
>few|TRBV12-3/TRBV12-4|TRBJ1-2
CASSTGGVFGYTF
>.|TRBV10-3|TRBJ2-7
CAISEKGRVIEQYF
>.|TRBV6-5|TRBJ2-2
CASSRRPTVELFF
>.|TRBV7-2|TRBJ1-4
CASSRRQPGQRGEKLFF
>many|TRBV7-2|TRBJ2-2
CASSLGTGNTGELFF
>few|TRBV7-2|TRBJ2-3
CASSLRDRVSSTDTQYF
>once|TRBV20-1|TRBJ1-1
CSGRGQANTEAFF
>many|TRBV7-9|TRBJ2-7
CASSLGTGSGEQYF
>few|TRBV28|TRBJ2-1
CASSSSKGYYNEQFF
>few|TRBV4-2|TRBJ2-3
CASTFGDSGTDTQYF
>.|TRBV2|TRBJ2-5
CASSTGSWAGTQETQYF
>.|TRBV4-1|TRBJ1-6
CASSQEDRGYSPLHF
>few|TRBV12-3/TRBV12-4|TRBJ2-3
CASSLAEGAGGYTQYF
>.|TRBV4-1|TRBJ1-3
CASSPLMDRVGNTIYF
>.|TRBV5-1|TRBJ2-5
CASREEETQYF
>few|TRBV10-2|TRBJ1-2
CASSVGDTYYGYTF
>.|TRBV19|TRBJ2-1
CASKSRRGSNNEQFF
>.|TRBV25-1|TRBJ2-3
CASRPGTGMYTQYF
>few|TRBV4-2|TRBJ2-1
CASSQDHPGLAGFNEQFF
>.|TRBV20-1|TRBJ2-5
CSAMGGETQYF
>few|TRBV12-3/TRBV12-4|TRBJ2-1
CASSWEQGNEQFF
>.|TRBV7-9|TRBJ2-2
CASSLDPGQAYGELFF
>.|TRBV10-3|TRBJ1-2
CAISESRPSYGYTF